A single sample is the source of the 18 T cell receptor beta chains below, sequenced in a study of Graves' ophthalmopathy and Graves' hyperthyroidism (dated 2018 in TCRdb). The sequencer was an Illumina HiSeq 2000. TCR beta CDR3 regions were amplified from RNA transcripts for repertoire sequencing. A first-round RT-PCR used HTBI primers with the Qiagen OneStep RT-PCR kit, followed by a second-round multiplex PCR, size selection and purification. TCRdb handled the public reads itself, with Q25 trimming in fastp and clone calling in MiXCR, and kept productive beta chains. Under each unique CDR3 protein, matching rows form one entry showing the most common genes and DNA. The sample table contains 52,000 or so distinct CDR3 sequences; only one count was recorded for about half of them. The ten largest clones represent 4.7% of the sample. The specimen was peripheral blood. All receptors derive from an adult woman with Graves' ophthalmopathy.

Points on this clonotype: At one end, the junction sequence differs from germline, possibly due to a read error. The V gene is TRBV6-5, the J gene TRBJ2-7, with D perhaps TRBD2 (6 bases). The germline V gene has CDR1 MNHEY and CDR2 SVGAGI. The CDR3 covers 14 residues. CDR3 sequence reads: CASGAGPDAYEKYF. As DNA, the CDR3 is TGTGCCAGCGGCGCGGGGCCGGACGCCTACGAGAAGTACTTC.

The chain couples TRBV29-1 to TRBJ2-1; possible D gene TRBD1, 5 bases. The CDR3 contains 13 residues. V lost 8 bases and J 0 bases, leaving 11 bases between the germline ends. Germline assignment: CDR1 SQVTM and CDR2 ANQGSEA. The DNA for the CDR3 is TGCAGCTTTGGCGACAGCTCCTACAATGAGCAGTTCTTC. Protein: CSFGDSSYNEQFF.

This clonotype was found many times. The chain recombines TRBV27 with TRBJ1-6; D remains unclear. V was trimmed by 2 bases and J by 6 bases, leaving 8 bases between them. Germline V gives CDR1 MNHEY, CDR2 SMNVEV (reference sequence). The CDR3 sequence is 14 residues long. CDR3 nucleotides: TGTGCCAGCAGTTTAAGGCAGCTTAATTCACCCCTCCACTTT. As protein: CASSLRQLNSPLHF.

This clonotype has ten or more counts. This chain joins TRBV4-2 and TRBJ2-1; 9 nucleotides line up with TRBD1. V was clipped by 3 bases and J by 9 bases; unmatched bases: 3. The CDR3 covers 13 residues. Per the germline V gene, CDR1 is LGHNA and CDR2 is YNFKEQ. DNA of the CDR3: TGTGCCAGCAGCCATGGGACAGGGCTTGAGCAGTTCTTC. Its translation: CASSHGTGLEQFF.

The J gene is TRBJ2-7, the V gene TRBV5-1, with TRBD1 as a possible D gene (6 bases). The germline V gene has CDR1 SGHRS and CDR2 YFSETQ. The CDR3 spans 15 residues. Deletions cut 4 bases from V and 5 bases from J, with 19 bases between. The chain's CDR3 is CASSQGSTDSDEQYF. CDR3 DNA: TGCGCCAGCAGCCAGGGGAGCACAGATTCCGACGAGCAGTACTTC.

The V gene is TRBV27, the J gene TRBJ2-5; 7 bases match TRBD2. Losses at the gene ends were 9 bases for V and 4 bases for J; bases not matched to a gene: 17. CDR1 and CDR2 from the germline V gene are MNHEY and SMNVEV (reference sequence). This CDR3 spans 16 amino acids. The CDR3 region is CASRSLLAGRGETQYF. The CDR3 DNA follows: TGTGCCAGTCGATCACTTTTAGCGGGTAGGGGAGAGACCCAGTACTTC.

The chain is built from TRBV7-9 and TRBJ2-3; 11 nucleotides align to TRBD2. The germline CDR1 and CDR2 sequences are SEHNR and FQNEAQ (reference sequence). V lost 5 bases to trimming and J lost 11 bases; unmatched junction nucleotides: 12. CDR3 size: 15 residues. In nucleotides, the CDR3 is TGTGCCAGCAGCCCGGGACTAGCGGACCTCAATGAGCAGTATTTT. Translated: CASSPGLADLNEQYF.

The sample holds many counts of this clonotype. The chain employs TRBV6-5 and TRBJ2-1; tentative D call: TRBD1 (6 bases). The germline CDR1 and CDR2 sequences are MNHEY and SVGAGI. The V end lost 6 bases, the J end lost 3 bases, and 15 bases lay between the germline ends. This CDR3 region has 15 residues. CDR3 protein: CASRPWGQNYNEQFF. In DNA, the CDR3 is TGTGCCAGCAGGCCTTGGGGACAAAACTACAATGAGCAGTTCTTC.

In its sample, this clonotype was seen many times. The gene calls are TRBV14 and TRBJ2-3; D is ambiguous. CDR1 and CDR2 from the germline V gene are SGHDN and FVKESK. CDR3 length: 17 amino acids. V was shortened by 0 bases and J by 0 bases, with 13 bases between the two germline ends. The CDR3, as DNA: TGTGCCAGCAGCCAAGATCCAGGAGAGACTAGCACAGATACGCAGTATTTT. Its protein product is CASSQDPGETSTDTQYF. Based on the CDR3 plus reference TRBV14 and TRBJ2-3, the full variable domain is EAGVTQFPSHSVIEKGQTVTLRCDPISGHDNLYWYRRVMGKEIKFLLHFVKESKQDESGMPNNRFLAERTGGTYSTLKVQPAELEDSGVYFCASSQDPGETSTDTQYFGPGTRLTVL.

The chain uses TRBV5-6 and TRBJ1-6, with D perhaps matching TRBD1 (6 bases). Germline assignment: CDR1 SGHDT and CDR2 YYEEEE. V lost 3 bases, J lost 14 bases, and 18 bases lay in between. This CDR3 is built from 14 residues. The CDR3 protein is CASSSRQAGESLHF. CDR3 bases: TGTGCCAGCAGCTCGCGACAGGCGGGGGAGTCCCTCCACTTT.

V usage is TRBV3-1 and J usage is TRBJ2-3; 8 nucleotides line up with TRBD2. With V trimmed by 1 base and J by 4 bases, 4 bases remained unmatched. Germline lookup yields CDR1 LGHDT and CDR2 YNNKEL (reference sequence). This CDR3 comprises 15 residues. CDR3 sequence (DNA): TGTGCCAGCAGCCAAGTAGCGGGAAAGTCAGATACGCAGTATTTT. It specifies CASSQVAGKSDTQYF.

This clonotype was seen ten or more times. V is TRBV7-9 and J is TRBJ2-7; TRBD1 agrees at 9 bases. Per germline, CDR1 SEHNR and CDR2 FQNEAQ (reference sequence). V trimming: 2 bases; J trimming: 6 bases; junction bases outside the gene matches: 2. This CDR3 spans 13 amino acids. CDR3 sequence: CASSLLTGGEQYF. The CDR3 nucleotides read TGTGCCAGCAGCTTATTGACAGGGGGCGAGCAGTACTTC. Full variable domain (remainder filled in from reference TRBV7-9 and TRBJ2-7): DTGVSQNPRHKITKRGQNVTFRCDPISEHNRLYWYRQTLGQGPEFLTYFQNEAQLEKSRLLSDRFSAERPKGSFSTLEIQRTEQGDSAMYLCASSLLTGGEQYFGPGTRLTVT.

The chain joins TRBV6-2 or TRBV6-3 to TRBJ1-1; tentative D call: TRBD1 (5 bases). The CDR3 is made up of 14 amino acids. Germline lookup yields CDR1 MNHEY and CDR2 SVGEGT. V shed 2 bases and J shed 3 bases, with 10 bases lying between them. CDR3 nucleotides: TGTGCCAGCAGTTACGTGGGGCCTGACACTGAAGCTTTCTTT. Amino acid sequence: CASSYVGPDTEAFF.

The rearrangement links TRBV7-3 to TRBJ2-7; possible D gene TRBD2, 7 bases. CDR3 length equals 18 residues. CDR1 is SGHTA and CDR2 is FQGTGA in the germline V gene. Trimming pared 5 bases from V and 4 bases from J, leaving 27 bases between. The CDR3, as DNA: TGTGCCAGCAGCCCGGTGAGCGGGACATCTGTAGGGAGGTACGAGCAGTACTTC. This encodes CASSPVSGTSVGRYEQYF. Supplemented by reference TRBV7-3 and TRBJ2-7, the full variable domain reads GAGVSQTPSNKVTEKGKYVELRCDPISGHTALYWYRQSLGQGPEFLIYFQGTGAADDSGLPNDRFFAVRPEGSVSTLKIQRTERGDSAVYLCASSPVSGTSVGRYEQYFGPGTRLTVT.

This clonotype was seen ten or more times. The chain is built from TRBV5-1 and TRBJ1-2; 7 bases match TRBD1. Germline V CDR1 and CDR2: SGHRS, YFSETQ. J gave up 1 base and V 4 bases, and 10 bases lay outside the gene matches. The CDR3 covers 16 residues. Here the CDR3 reads CASSLGGQRYNYGYTF. The CDR3, as DNA: TGCGCCAGCAGCCTTGGGGGACAGCGATATAACTATGGCTACACCTTC.

This chain uses TRBV19 with TRBJ2-5; D perhaps matches TRBD2 (5 bases). Trimming took off 9 bases at V and 5 bases at J, with 31 bases between the two ends. The germline V gene encodes CDR1 LNHDA and CDR2 SQIVND (reference sequence). CDR3 length: 18 amino acids. CDR3 sequence (DNA): TGTGCCAGACCGCCAGCAGCCAATATGCGTAAGGAGGTGGAGACCCAGTACTTC. It yields the protein CARPPAANMRKEVETQYF.

This clonotype was counted many times. The J gene is TRBJ1-5, the V gene TRBV7-2; D gene ambiguous. The V and J ends lost 3 bases and 5 bases respectively, with 14 bases between them. CDR1 is SGHTA, CDR2 FQGNSA, per germline. This CDR3 region has 15 residues. The CDR3 coding sequence is TGTGCCAGCAGCTTGAGGTTGGCAGACGATCAGCCCCAGCATTTT. Translating it yields CASSLRLADDQPQHF.

The chain employs TRBV25-1 and TRBJ2-5, with no clear D. Trimming left V 4 bases short and J 5 bases short, with 11 bases between. Germline-derived CDR1 and CDR2 are MGHDK and SYGVNS. The CDR3 runs 13 residues. In nucleotides, the CDR3 is TGTGCCAGCAGTGCGGGCGAGTTGGAGACCCAGTACTTC. Translated, it gives CASSAGELETQYF. Full variable domain (rest looked up from reference TRBV25-1 and TRBJ2-5): EADIYQTPRYLVIGTGKKITLECSQTMGHDKMYWYQQDPGMELHLIHYSYGVNSTEKGDLSSESTVSRIRTEHFPLTLESARPSHTSQYLCASSAGELETQYFGPGTRLLVL.